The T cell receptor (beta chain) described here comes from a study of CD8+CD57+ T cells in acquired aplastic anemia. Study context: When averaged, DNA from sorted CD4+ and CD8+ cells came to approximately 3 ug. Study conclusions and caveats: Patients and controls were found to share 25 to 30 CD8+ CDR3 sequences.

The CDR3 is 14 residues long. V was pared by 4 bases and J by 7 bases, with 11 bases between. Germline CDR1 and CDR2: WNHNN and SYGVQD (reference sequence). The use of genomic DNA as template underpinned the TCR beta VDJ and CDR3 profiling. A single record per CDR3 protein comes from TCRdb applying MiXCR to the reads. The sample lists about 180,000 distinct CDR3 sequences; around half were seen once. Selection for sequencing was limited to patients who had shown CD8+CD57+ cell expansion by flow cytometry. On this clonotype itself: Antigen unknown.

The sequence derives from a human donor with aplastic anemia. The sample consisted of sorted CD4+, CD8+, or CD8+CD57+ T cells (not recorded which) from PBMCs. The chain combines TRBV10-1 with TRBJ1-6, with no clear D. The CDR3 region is CASSAYSMNSPLHF. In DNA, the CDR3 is TGCGCCAGCAGTGCGTACAGCATGAATTCACCCCTCCACTTT.